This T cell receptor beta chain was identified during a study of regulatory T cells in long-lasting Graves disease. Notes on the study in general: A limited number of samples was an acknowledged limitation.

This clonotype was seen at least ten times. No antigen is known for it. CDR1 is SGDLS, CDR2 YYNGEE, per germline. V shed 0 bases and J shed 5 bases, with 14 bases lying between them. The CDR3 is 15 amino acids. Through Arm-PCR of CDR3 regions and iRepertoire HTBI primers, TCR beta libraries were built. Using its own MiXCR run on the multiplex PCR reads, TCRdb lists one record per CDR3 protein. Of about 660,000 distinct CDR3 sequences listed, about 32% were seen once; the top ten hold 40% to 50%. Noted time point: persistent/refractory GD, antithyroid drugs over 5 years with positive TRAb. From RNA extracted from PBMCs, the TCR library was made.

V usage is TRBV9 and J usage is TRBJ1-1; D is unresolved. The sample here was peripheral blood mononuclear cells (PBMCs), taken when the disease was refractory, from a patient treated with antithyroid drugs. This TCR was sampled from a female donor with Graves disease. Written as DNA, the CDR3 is TGTGCCAGCAGCGTAGCTACGAGCTCGAGTACTGAAGCTTTCTTT. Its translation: CASSVATSSSTEAFF.